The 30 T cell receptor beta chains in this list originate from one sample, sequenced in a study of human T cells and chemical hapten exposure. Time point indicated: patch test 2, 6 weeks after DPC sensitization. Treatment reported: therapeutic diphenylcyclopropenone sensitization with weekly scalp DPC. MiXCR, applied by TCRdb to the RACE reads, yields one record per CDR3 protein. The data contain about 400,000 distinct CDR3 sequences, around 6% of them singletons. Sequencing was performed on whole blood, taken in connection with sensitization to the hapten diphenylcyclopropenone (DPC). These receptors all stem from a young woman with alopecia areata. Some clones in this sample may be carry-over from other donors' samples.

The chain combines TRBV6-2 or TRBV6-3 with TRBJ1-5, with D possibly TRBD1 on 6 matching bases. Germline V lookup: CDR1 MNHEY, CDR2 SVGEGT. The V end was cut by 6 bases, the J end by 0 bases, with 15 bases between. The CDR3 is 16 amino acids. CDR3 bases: TGTGCCAGCAGGCAACGGACAGATAATAGCAATCAGCCCCAGCATTTT. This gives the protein CASRQRTDNSNQPQHF.

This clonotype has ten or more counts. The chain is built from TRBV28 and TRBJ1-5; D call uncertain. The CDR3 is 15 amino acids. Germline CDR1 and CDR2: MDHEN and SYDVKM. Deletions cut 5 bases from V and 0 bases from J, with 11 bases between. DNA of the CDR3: TGTGCCAGCAGTGCCTACATGGATAGCAATCAGCCCCAGCATTTT. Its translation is CASSAYMDSNQPQHF.

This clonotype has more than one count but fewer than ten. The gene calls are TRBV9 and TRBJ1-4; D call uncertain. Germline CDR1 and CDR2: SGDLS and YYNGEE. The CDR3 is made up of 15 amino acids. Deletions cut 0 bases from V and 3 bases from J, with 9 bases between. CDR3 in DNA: TGTGCCAGCAGCGTAGGGGCAGCTTCTAATGAAAAACTGTTTTTT. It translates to CASSVGAASNEKLFF.

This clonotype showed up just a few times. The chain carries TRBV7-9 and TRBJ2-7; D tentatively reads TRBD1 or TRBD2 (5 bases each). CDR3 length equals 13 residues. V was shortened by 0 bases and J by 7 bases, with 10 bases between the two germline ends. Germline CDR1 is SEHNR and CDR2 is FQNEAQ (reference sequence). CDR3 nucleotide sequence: TGTGCCAGCAGCTTAGCGGGGGTTGAGGAGCAGTACTTC. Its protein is CASSLAGVEEQYF. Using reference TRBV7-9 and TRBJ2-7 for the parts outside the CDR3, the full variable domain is DTGVSQNPRHKITKRGQNVTFRCDPISEHNRLYWYRQTLGQGPEFLTYFQNEAQLEKSRLLSDRFSAERPKGSFSTLEIQRTEQGDSAMYLCASSLAGVEEQYFGPGTRLTVT.

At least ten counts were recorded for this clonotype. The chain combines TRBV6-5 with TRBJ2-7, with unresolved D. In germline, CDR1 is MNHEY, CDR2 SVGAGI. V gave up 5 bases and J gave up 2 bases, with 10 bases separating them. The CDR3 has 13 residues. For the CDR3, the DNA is TGTGCCAGCAGTCCCGGTTGGACCTACGAGCAGTACTTC. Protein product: CASSPGWTYEQYF.

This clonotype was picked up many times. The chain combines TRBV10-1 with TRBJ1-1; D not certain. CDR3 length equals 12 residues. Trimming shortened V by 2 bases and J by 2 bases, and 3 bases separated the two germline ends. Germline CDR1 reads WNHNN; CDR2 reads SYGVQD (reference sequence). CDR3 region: CASSERNTEAFF. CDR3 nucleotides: TGCGCCAGCAGTGAGCGAAACACTGAAGCTTTCTTT.

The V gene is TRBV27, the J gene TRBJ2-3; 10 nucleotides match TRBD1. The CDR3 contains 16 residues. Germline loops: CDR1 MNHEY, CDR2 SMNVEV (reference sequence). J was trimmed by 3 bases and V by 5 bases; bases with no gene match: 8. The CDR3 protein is CASSPRTGGGTDTQYF. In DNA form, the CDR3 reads TGTGCCAGCAGTCCCAGGACAGGGGGTGGGACAGATACGCAGTATTTT.

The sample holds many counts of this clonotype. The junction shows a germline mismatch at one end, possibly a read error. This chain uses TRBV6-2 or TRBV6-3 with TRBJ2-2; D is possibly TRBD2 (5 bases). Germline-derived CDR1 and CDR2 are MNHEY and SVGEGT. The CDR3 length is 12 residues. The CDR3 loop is CASSLNTGVLFF. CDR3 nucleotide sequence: TGTGCCAGCAGTCTGAACACCGGGGTGCTGTTTTTT.

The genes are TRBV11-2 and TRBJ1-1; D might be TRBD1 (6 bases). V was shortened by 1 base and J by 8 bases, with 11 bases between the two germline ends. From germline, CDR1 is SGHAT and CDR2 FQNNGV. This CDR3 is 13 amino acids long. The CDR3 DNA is TGTGCCAGCAGCTTAGTTGGGGGCGGGGAAGCTTTCTTT. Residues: CASSLVGGGEAFF.

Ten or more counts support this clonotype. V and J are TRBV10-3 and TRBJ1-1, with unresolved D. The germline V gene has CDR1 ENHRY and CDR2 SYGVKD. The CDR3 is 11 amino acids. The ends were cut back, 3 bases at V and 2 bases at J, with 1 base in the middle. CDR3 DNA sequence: TGTGCCATCAGTGAAAACACTGAAGCTTTCTTT. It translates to CAISENTEAFF.

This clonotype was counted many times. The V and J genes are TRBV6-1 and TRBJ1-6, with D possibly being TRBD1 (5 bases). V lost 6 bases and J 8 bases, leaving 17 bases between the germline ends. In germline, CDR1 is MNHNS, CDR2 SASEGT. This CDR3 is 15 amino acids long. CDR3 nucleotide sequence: TGTGCCAGCAGCCGGGGGGGATTAGGAGATTCACCCCTCCACTTT. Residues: CASSRGGLGDSPLHF.

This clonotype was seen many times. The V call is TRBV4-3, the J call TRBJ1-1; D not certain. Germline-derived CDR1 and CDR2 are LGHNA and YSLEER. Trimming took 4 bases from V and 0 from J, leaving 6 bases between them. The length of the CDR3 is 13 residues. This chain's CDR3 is CASSRVMNTEAFF. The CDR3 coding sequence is TGCGCCAGCAGCCGAGTTATGAACACTGAAGCTTTCTTT.

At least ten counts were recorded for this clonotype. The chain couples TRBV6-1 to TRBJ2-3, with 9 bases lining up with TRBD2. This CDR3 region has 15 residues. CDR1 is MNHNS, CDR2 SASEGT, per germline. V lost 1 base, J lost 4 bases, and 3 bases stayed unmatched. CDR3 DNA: TGTGCCAGCAGTGAAGTAGCGGGGGTCGCAGATACGCAGTATTTT. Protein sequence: CASSEVAGVADTQYF.

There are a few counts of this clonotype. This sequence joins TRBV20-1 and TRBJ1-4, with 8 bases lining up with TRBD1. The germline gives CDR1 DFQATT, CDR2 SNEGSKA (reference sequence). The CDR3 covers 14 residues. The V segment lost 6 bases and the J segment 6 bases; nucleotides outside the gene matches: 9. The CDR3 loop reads CSAPPQGAYEKLFF. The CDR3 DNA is TGCAGTGCCCCACCCCAGGGGGCTTATGAAAAACTGTTTTTT.

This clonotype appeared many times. CDR3 bases: TGCAGCGCCAATTCTATAGGGCCAACCGGAGCTTTCTTT. Encoded protein: CSANSIGPTGAFF. The chain employs TRBV29-1 and TRBJ1-1; D remains ambiguous. CDR1 and CDR2 from the germline V gene are SQVTM and ANQGSEA. CDR3 size: 13 residues. V gave up 7 bases and J gave up 10 bases, with 22 bases separating them. Complete variable domain (other parts from reference TRBV29-1 and TRBJ1-1): SAVISQKPSRDICQRGTSLTIQCQVDSQVTMMFWYRQQPGQSLTLIATANQGSEATYESGFVIDKFPISRPNLTFSTLTVSNMSPEDSSIYLCSANSIGPTGAFFGQGTRLTVV.

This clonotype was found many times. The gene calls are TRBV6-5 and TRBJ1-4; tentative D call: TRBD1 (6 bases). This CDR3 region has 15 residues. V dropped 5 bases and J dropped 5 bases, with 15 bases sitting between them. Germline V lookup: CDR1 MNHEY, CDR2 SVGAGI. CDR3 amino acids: CASSGYGGENEKLFF. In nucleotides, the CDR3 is TGTGCCAGCAGTGGATACGGGGGCGAGAATGAAAAACTGTTTTTT.

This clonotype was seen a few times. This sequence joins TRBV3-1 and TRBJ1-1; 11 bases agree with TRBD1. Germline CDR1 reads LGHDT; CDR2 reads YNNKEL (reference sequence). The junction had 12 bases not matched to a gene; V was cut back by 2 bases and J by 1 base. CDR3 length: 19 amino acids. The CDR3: CASSQYVGQGGIQNTEAFF. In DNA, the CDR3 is TGTGCCAGCAGCCAATATGTGGGACAGGGGGGTATACAGAACACTGAAGCTTTCTTT.

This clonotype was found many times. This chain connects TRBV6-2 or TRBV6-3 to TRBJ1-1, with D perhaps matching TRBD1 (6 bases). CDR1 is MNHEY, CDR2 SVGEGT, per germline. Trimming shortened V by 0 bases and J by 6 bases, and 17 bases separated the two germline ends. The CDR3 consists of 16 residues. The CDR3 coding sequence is TGTGCCAGCAGTTACTCGAGGATCGGCAGGGGAGCTGAAGCTTTCTTT. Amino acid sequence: CASSYSRIGRGAEAFF.

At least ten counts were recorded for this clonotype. The CDR3 reads CASSFRGGEKLFF. The CDR3 DNA reads as TGTGCCAGCAGCTTCAGGGGCGGAGAAAAACTGTTTTTT. The chain is built from TRBV7-2 and TRBJ1-4, with D perhaps TRBD1 (6 bases). Looked up from germline, CDR1 is SGHTA and CDR2 is FQGNSA. The CDR3 is made up of 13 amino acids. V lost 3 bases and J lost 8, with 10 bases in between.

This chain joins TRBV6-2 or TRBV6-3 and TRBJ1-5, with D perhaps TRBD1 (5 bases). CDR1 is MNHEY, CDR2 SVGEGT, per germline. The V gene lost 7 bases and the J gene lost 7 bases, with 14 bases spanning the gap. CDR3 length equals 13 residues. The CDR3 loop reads CASTMMGVQPQHF. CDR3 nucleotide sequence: TGTGCCAGCACCATGATGGGGGTCCAGCCCCAGCATTTT.

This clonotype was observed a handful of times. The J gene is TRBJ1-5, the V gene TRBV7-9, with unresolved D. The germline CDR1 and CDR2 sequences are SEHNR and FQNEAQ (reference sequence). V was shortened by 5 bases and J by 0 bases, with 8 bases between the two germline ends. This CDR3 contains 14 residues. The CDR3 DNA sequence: TGTGCCAGCAGCCCCGGAGCTAGCAATCAGCCCCAGCATTTT. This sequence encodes CASSPGASNQPQHF.

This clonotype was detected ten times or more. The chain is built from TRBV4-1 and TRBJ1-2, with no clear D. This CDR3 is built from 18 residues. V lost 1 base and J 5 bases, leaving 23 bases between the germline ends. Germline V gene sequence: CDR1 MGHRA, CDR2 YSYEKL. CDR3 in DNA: TGCGCCAGCAGCCAAGCGTCAACCGGGCCCTCCATGGGGTATGGCTACACCTTC. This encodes CASSQASTGPSMGYGYTF.

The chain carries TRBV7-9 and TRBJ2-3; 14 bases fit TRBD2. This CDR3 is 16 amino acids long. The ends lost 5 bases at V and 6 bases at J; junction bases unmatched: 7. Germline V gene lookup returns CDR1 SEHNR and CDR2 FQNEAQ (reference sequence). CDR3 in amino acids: CASSPPGLAGVDTQYF. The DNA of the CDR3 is TGTGCCAGCAGCCCTCCGGGACTAGCGGGGGTGGATACGCAGTATTTT. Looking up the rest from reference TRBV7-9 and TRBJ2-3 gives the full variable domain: DTGVSQNPRHKITKRGQNVTFRCDPISEHNRLYWYRQTLGQGPEFLTYFQNEAQLEKSRLLSDRFSAERPKGSFSTLEIQRTEQGDSAMYLCASSPPGLAGVDTQYFGPGTRLTVL.

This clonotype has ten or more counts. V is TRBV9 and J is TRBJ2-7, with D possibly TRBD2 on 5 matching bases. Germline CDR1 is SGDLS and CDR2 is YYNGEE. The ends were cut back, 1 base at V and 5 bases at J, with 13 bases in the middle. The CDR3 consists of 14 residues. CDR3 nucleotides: TGTGCCAGCAGCGTAAGAGTTTTCGGGAACGAGCAGTACTTC. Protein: CASSVRVFGNEQYF.

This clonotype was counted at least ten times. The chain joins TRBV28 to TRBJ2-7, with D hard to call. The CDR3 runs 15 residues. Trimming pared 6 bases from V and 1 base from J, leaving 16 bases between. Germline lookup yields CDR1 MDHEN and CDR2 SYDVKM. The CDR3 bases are TGTGCCAGCAGCCCGATCCCACAATTTTCCTACGAGCAGTACTTC. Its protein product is CASSPIPQFSYEQYF.

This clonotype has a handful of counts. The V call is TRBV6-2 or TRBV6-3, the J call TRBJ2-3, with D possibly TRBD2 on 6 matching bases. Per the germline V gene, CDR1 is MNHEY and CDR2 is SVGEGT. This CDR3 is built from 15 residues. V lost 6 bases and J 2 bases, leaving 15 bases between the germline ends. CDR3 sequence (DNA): TGTGCCAGCAGAAGCTGGGGGAGGACCACAGATACGCAGTATTTT. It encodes CASRSWGRTTDTQYF.

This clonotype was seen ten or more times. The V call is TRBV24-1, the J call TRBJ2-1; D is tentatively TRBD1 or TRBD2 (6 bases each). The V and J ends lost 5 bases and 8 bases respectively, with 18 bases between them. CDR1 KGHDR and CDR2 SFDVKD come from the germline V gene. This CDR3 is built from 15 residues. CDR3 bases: TGTGCCACCAGTGGGGGGGTTACAGGGATCGATGAGCAGTTCTTC. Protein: CATSGGVTGIDEQFF.

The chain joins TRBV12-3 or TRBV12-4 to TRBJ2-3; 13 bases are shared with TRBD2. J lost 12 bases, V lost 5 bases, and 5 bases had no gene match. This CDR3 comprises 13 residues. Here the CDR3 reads CASSGTSGGAQYF. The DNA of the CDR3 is TGTGCCAGCAGTGGAACTAGCGGGGGGGCTCAGTATTTT.

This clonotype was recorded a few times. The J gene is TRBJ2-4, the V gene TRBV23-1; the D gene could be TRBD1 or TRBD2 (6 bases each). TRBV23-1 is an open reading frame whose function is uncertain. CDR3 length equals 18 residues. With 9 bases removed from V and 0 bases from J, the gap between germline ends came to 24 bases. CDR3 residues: CASRRPGAEVLAKNIQYF. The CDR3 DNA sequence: TGCGCCAGTCGGAGGCCGGGGGCGGAGGTTTTAGCCAAAAACATTCAGTACTTC.

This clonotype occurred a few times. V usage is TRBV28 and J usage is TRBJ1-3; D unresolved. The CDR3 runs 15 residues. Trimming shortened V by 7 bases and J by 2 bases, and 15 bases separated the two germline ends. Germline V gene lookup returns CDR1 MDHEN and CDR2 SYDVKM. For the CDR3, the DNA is TGTGCCAGCACCCCCCAGAGCGGCCCTGGAAACACCATATATTTT. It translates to CASTPQSGPGNTIYF.